One sample yielded the 27 T cell receptor beta chains listed below, sequenced in a study of cytomegalovirus exposure and HLA in healthy donors. A multiplex PCR was run with 60 Vbeta primers and 13 Jbeta primers. The data were produced by immunoSEQ multiplex PCR, yet TCRdb's version contains in-frame clones alone and is incomplete. The data hold approximately 190,000 clones, with approximately 78% observed a single time. The sequenced sample consisted of PBMCs. Every receptor here comes from a woman between 18 and 29 years old in good health and CMV-seronegative.

This chain joins TRBV5-1 and TRBJ1-2; 8 positions match TRBD1. Germline V gene sequence: CDR1 SGHRS, CDR2 YFSETQ. The CDR3 is 14 amino acids. The V and J ends lost 2 bases and 3 bases, in that order; junction bases with no gene match: 3. The CDR3 sequence: CASSFQGADYGYTF. CDR3 nucleotide sequence: TGCGCCAGCAGCTTTCAGGGGGCGGACTATGGCTACACCTTC.

The V gene is TRBV2, the J gene TRBJ1-5, with 8 bases that match TRBD1. V lost 2 bases, J lost 0 bases, and 0 bases stayed unmatched. This CDR3 spans 15 amino acids. The germline V gene encodes CDR1 SNHLY and CDR2 FYNNEI. CDR3 nucleotides: TGTGCCAGCAGTGAACAGGGGGCTAGCAATCAGCCCCAGCATTTT. Protein: CASSEQGASNQPQHF.

The gene calls are TRBV5-1 and TRBJ2-3; no definite D call. V was shortened by 4 bases and J by 2 bases, with 11 bases between the two germline ends. Germline V gene data show CDR1 as SGHRS and CDR2 as YFSETQ. The CDR3 is made up of 14 amino acids. CDR3 in DNA: TGCGCCAGCAGCCCCTTCGCGGACACAGATACGCAGTATTTT. The encoded protein is CASSPFADTDTQYF.

J is TRBJ2-5 and V is TRBV7-8; TRBD2 is a possible D gene (5 bases). Germline V gives CDR1 SGHVS, CDR2 FQNEAQ. This CDR3 region has 15 residues. The V end lost 1 base, the J end lost 4 bases, and 13 bases lay between the germline ends. In nucleotides, the CDR3 is TGTGCCAGCAGCTTAGGAGGGAGACGGGGAGAGACCCAGTACTTC. It specifies CASSLGGRRGETQYF.

This rearrangement joins TRBV6-1 to TRBJ2-7; D perhaps matches TRBD1 (5 bases). The germline V and J ends were trimmed by 6 bases and 3 bases, with 9 bases remaining between them. CDR3 length equals 12 residues. CDR1 and CDR2 from the germline V gene are MNHNS and SASEGT. The chain's CDR3 is CASRKDSYEQYF. The CDR3, as DNA: TGTGCCAGCAGAAAAGACAGCTACGAGCAGTACTTC.

V is TRBV7-6 and J is TRBJ2-7; TRBD1 matches at 7 bases. The V segment lost 5 bases and the J segment 0 bases; nucleotides outside the gene matches: 7. Germline CDR1 SGHVS, CDR2 FNYEAQ. The length of the CDR3 is 15 residues. The CDR3 loop reads CASSPRDSFSYEQYF. Here the CDR3 DNA reads TGTGCCAGCAGCCCCCGGGACAGTTTCTCCTACGAGCAGTACTTC.

This rearrangement joins TRBV7-6 to TRBJ1-1; 8 nucleotides match TRBD1. This CDR3 is built from 15 residues. Per germline, CDR1 SGHVS and CDR2 FNYEAQ. V was pared by 4 bases and J by 0 bases, with 4 bases of the junction left unmatched. CDR3 in amino acids: CASSSNRGMNTEAFF. In DNA, the CDR3 is TGTGCCAGCAGCTCGAACAGGGGGATGAACACTGAAGCTTTCTTT. The variable domain in full, with the rest retrieved from reference TRBV7-6 and TRBJ1-1, is GAGVSQSPRYKVTKRGQDVALRCDPISGHVSLYWYRQALGQGPEFLTYFNYEAQQDKSGLPNDRFSAERPEGSISTLTIQRTEQRDSAMYRCASSSNRGMNTEAFFGQGTRLTVV.

The V gene is TRBV5-1, the J gene TRBJ2-1; D possibly corresponds to TRBD1 (6 bases). Germline CDR1 is SGHRS and CDR2 is YFSETQ. The CDR3 spans 16 residues. Trimming stripped 0 bases from V and 4 bases from J, with 14 bases between. The CDR3 loop is CASSLGGQGPYNEQFF. Written as DNA, the CDR3 is TGCGCCAGCAGCTTGGGGGGGCAGGGCCCTTACAATGAGCAGTTCTTC.

The gene calls are TRBV6-5 and TRBJ2-3; D possibly corresponds to TRBD2 (6 bases). Between the trimmed V and J ends, which lost 5 bases and 2 bases, there was a span of 14 bases. The CDR3 spans 15 residues. The germline gives CDR1 MNHEY, CDR2 SVGAGI. CDR3 in DNA: TGTGCCAGCAGTCCCCTCGCGGGGCCCACAGATACGCAGTATTTT. This sequence encodes CASSPLAGPTDTQYF.

The chain couples TRBV7-8 to TRBJ2-1; TRBD2 matches 10 bases. CDR3 size: 19 residues. Germline CDR1 reads SGHVS; CDR2 reads FQNEAQ. The J segment lost 6 bases and the V segment lost 2 bases, leaving 16 bases of the junction unmatched. CDR3 in amino acids: CASSLPSERAGGPVNEQFF. CDR3 sequence (DNA): TGTGCCAGCAGCTTACCCTCGGAAAGAGCGGGGGGGCCTGTCAATGAGCAGTTCTTC.

The chain links TRBV18 to TRBJ2-3, with D tentatively TRBD1 (6 bases). This CDR3 spans 15 amino acids. The V end was cut by 6 bases, the J end by 4 bases, with 17 bases between. Germline values: CDR1 KGHSH, CDR2 LQKENI. Written as DNA, the CDR3 is TGTGCCAGCTCGCTACGGGAAGGGGGAGCAGATACGCAGTATTTT. This sequence encodes CASSLREGGADTQYF.

The chain joins TRBV6-5 to TRBJ1-2; a weak D match, TRBD1 (6 bases). Germline V gene sequence: CDR1 MNHEY, CDR2 SVGAGI. There are 13 residues in the CDR3. Trimming took 5 bases from V and 4 from J, leaving 11 bases between them. The CDR3 loop reads CASSPDRIYGYTF. The CDR3 nucleotides are TGTGCCAGCAGTCCGGACAGAATCTATGGCTACACCTTC.

This clone was counted once. The chain carries TRBV15 and TRBJ2-7; unclear D gene. CDR1 LNHNV and CDR2 YYDKDF come from the germline V gene (reference sequence). V lost 0 bases and J lost 5, with 11 bases in between. The CDR3 consists of 14 residues. In DNA, the CDR3 is TGTGCCACCAGCAGAGATCTCGAGGCCCACGAGCAGTACTTC. Its protein is CATSRDLEAHEQYF. Together with reference TRBV15 and TRBJ2-7, the CDR3 gives the full variable domain: DAMVIQNPRYQVTQFGKPVTLSCSQTLNHNVMYWYQQKSSQAPKLLFHYYDKDFNNEADTPDNFQSRRPNTSFCFLDIRSPGLGDTAMYLCATSRDLEAHEQYFGPGTRLTVT.

This clone was observed a handful of times. The chain is built from TRBV5-1 and TRBJ2-5; 8 positions agree with TRBD2. Germline V gives CDR1 SGHRS, CDR2 YFSETQ. CDR3 length equals 17 residues. The ends lost 1 base at V and 1 base at J; junction bases unmatched: 9. CDR3 region: CASSLTRAGDSQETQYF. The CDR3 nucleotides read TGCGCCAGCAGCTTGACTAGAGCGGGGGATTCCCAAGAGACCCAGTACTTC.

V gene TRBV7-9 combines with J gene TRBJ2-3; TRBD2 aligns across 8 bases. The CDR3 spans 17 residues. The germline gives CDR1 SEHNR, CDR2 FQNEAQ (reference sequence). Trimming at V came to 5 bases and at J to 0 bases, leaving 10 bases not matched to a gene. DNA for the CDR3: TGTGCCAGCAGCCCCCGGGGGGGAGGGGCTAGCACAGATACGCAGTATTTT. Its translation is CASSPRGGGASTDTQYF. The full variable domain, its missing parts supplied by reference TRBV7-9 and TRBJ2-3, is DTGVSQNPRHKITKRGQNVTFRCDPISEHNRLYWYRQTLGQGPEFLTYFQNEAQLEKSRLLSDRFSAERPKGSFSTLEIQRTEQGDSAMYLCASSPRGGGASTDTQYFGPGTRLTVL.

This clone has just a few counts. V and J are TRBV10-3 and TRBJ2-7; 7 positions match TRBD2. In germline, CDR1 is ENHRY, CDR2 SYGVKD. The CDR3 consists of 14 residues. V was clipped by 0 bases and J by 4 bases; unmatched bases: 3. CDR3 in amino acids: CAISESSGTYEQYF. CDR3 nucleotide sequence: TGTGCCATCAGTGAGTCCAGCGGGACGTACGAGCAGTACTTC.

This chain joins TRBV7-9 and TRBJ2-1, with 9 bases that match TRBD2. The CDR3 has 17 residues. Trimming cost V 5 bases and J 7 bases; bases outside gene matches: 15. Germline V lookup: CDR1 SEHNR, CDR2 FQNEAQ (reference sequence). CDR3 in DNA: TGTGCCAGCAGCCAGGGACTTGCTAGCGGGACTAGTAATGAGCAGTTCTTC. Protein: CASSQGLASGTSNEQFF. Combining the CDR3 with reference TRBV7-9 and TRBJ2-1 gives the whole variable domain DTGVSQNPRHKITKRGQNVTFRCDPISEHNRLYWYRQTLGQGPEFLTYFQNEAQLEKSRLLSDRFSAERPKGSFSTLEIQRTEQGDSAMYLCASSQGLASGTSNEQFFGPGTRLTVL.

The chain links TRBV5-1 to TRBJ2-2; D is possibly TRBD1 (7 bases). This CDR3 spans 17 amino acids. In germline, CDR1 is SGHRS, CDR2 YFSETQ. The germline V and J ends were trimmed by 1 base and 3 bases, with 16 bases remaining between them. For the CDR3, the DNA is TGCGCCAGCAGCTTGAGGGGTCAGGGGGAGGACACCGGGGAGCTGTTTTTT. This gives the protein CASSLRGQGEDTGELFF.

This chain joins TRBV5-1 and TRBJ1-6, with 10 bases that match TRBD1. Germline trimming cut 4 bases from V and 9 bases from J; bases unmatched to any gene: 4. Germline CDR1 reads SGHRS; CDR2 reads YFSETQ. The CDR3 has 14 amino acids. The CDR3 loop reads CASSQDRGGSPLHF. CDR3 nucleotide sequence: TGCGCCAGCAGCCAGGACAGGGGGGGTTCACCCCTCCACTTT.

The sample holds a few counts of this clone. V gene TRBV4-1 combines with J gene TRBJ1-5; 7 bases are shared with TRBD1. Germline V gene data show CDR1 as MGHRA and CDR2 as YSYEKL. This CDR3 is built from 15 residues. The ends lost 0 bases at V and 6 bases at J; junction bases unmatched: 5. Here the CDR3 reads CASSQEGQGVQPQHF. For the CDR3, the DNA is TGCGCCAGCAGCCAAGAAGGGCAGGGGGTTCAGCCCCAGCATTTT.

The chain is built from TRBV29-1 and TRBJ2-2, with 7 bases fitting TRBD1. V shed 6 bases and J 1 base; nucleotides not matched to a gene: 2. Per germline, CDR1 SQVTM and CDR2 ANQGSEA. CDR3 length equals 13 residues. The CDR3 DNA is TGCAGCGTGCGGACAGGGAACACCGGGGAGCTGTTTTTT. Residues: CSVRTGNTGELFF.

CDR3 region: CASSLTGTGGLGYTF. The CDR3 coding sequence is TGTGCCAGCAGCTTGACCGGGACAGGGGGTCTTGGCTACACCTTC. V is TRBV7-9 and J is TRBJ1-2, with 11 bases matching TRBD1. The CDR3 is made up of 15 amino acids. From germline, CDR1 is SEHNR and CDR2 FQNEAQ (reference sequence). Losses at the gene ends were 3 bases for V and 7 bases for J; bases not matched to a gene: 7.

The chain couples TRBV30 to TRBJ2-7; maybe TRBD2 (6 bases). V was pared by 3 bases and J by 1 base, with 13 bases between. Germline V gene data show CDR1 as GTSNPN and CDR2 as SVGIG (reference sequence). The CDR3 consists of 14 residues. The CDR3: CAWSPPGGSYEQYF. CDR3 coding DNA: TGTGCCTGGAGCCCCCCCGGGGGATCCTACGAGCAGTACTTC.

This chain connects TRBV7-2 to TRBJ1-2; D possibly corresponds to TRBD1 (5 bases). The CDR3 sequence is 14 residues long. Germline assignment: CDR1 SGHTA and CDR2 FQGNSA. The V end lost 5 bases, the J end lost 0 bases, and 10 bases lay between the germline ends. This CDR3 reads CASSVQGANYGYTF. CDR3 bases: TGTGCCAGCAGCGTTCAAGGGGCTAACTATGGCTACACCTTC.

The J gene is TRBJ2-5, the V gene TRBV15; 14 bases map to TRBD2. The CDR3 is 18 residues long. V trimming: 4 bases; J trimming: 4 bases; junction bases outside the gene matches: 11. Germline V gives CDR1 LNHNV, CDR2 YYDKDF (reference sequence). The CDR3 DNA reads as TGTGCCACCAGCATCAGACTAGCGGGAGGGCACGGGGGAGAGACCCAGTACTTC. Protein product: CATSIRLAGGHGGETQYF.

The genes are TRBV5-1 and TRBJ1-1; D is ambiguous. This CDR3 has 14 amino acids. Germline V lookup: CDR1 SGHRS, CDR2 YFSETQ. Trimming pared 0 bases from V and 2 bases from J, leaving 8 bases between. The CDR3 region has the DNA TGCGCCAGCAGCTTGGTTCAGGCAAACACTGAAGCTTTCTTT. This gives the protein CASSLVQANTEAFF.

The J gene is TRBJ2-1, the V gene TRBV9, with 8 bases matching TRBD2. Germline assignment: CDR1 SGDLS and CDR2 YYNGEE. The CDR3 is 15 amino acids. The V segment lost 1 base and the J segment 1 base; nucleotides outside the gene matches: 1. Written as DNA, the CDR3 is TGTGCCAGCAGCGTAACGGGAGGGTCCTACAATGAGCAGTTCTTC. Translating it yields CASSVTGGSYNEQFF.